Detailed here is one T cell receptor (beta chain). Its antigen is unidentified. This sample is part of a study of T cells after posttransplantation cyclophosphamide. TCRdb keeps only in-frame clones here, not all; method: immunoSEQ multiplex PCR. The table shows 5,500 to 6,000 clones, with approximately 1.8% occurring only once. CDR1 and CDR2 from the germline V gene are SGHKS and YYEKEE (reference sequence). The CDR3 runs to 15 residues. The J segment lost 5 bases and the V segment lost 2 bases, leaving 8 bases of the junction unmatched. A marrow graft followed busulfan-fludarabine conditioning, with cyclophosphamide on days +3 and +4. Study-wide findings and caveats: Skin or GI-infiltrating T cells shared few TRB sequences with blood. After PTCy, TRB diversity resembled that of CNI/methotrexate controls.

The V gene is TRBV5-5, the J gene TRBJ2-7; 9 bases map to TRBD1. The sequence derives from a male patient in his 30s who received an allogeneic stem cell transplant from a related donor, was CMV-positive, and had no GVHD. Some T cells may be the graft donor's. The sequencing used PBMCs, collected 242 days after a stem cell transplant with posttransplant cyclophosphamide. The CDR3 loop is CASSLTGTGIDEQYF. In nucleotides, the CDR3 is TGTGCCAGCAGCTTAACCGGGACAGGGATCGACGAGCAGTACTTC. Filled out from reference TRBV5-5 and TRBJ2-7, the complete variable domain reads DAGVTQSPTHLIKTRGQQVTLRCSPISGHKSVSWYQQVLGQGPQFIFQYYEKEERGRGNFPDRFSARQFPNYSSELNVNALLLGDSALYLCASSLTGTGIDEQYFGPGTRLTVT.